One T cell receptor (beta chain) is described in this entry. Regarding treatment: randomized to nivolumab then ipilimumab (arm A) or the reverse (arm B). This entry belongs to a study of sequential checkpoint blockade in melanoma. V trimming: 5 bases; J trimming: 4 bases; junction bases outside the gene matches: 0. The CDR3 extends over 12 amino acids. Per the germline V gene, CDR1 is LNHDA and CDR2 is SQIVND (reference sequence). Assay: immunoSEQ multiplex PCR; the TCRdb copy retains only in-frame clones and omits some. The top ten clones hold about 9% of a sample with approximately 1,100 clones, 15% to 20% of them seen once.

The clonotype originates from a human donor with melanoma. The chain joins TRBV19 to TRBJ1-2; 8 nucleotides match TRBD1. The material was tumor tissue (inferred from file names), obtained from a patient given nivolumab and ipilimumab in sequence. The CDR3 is CASSDRGYGYTF. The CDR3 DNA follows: TGTGCCAGTAGTGACAGGGGCTATGGCTACACCTTC.